These T cell receptor beta chains were read from a single sample in a study of blood T cell repertoires in COVID-19. This table comes from immunoSEQ multiplex PCR, and its TCRdb copy is limited to in-frame clones, with some not included. This sample carries around 700,000 clones, around 89% of them seen once, and the ten largest clones take roughly 0.26%. The sequenced sample consisted of peripheral blood. These receptors all come from a woman younger than 30 with acute or convalescent COVID-19. The CDR3 runs from the conserved cysteine through the conserved F or W. Each record gives: J gene, V gene, clone size, D gene, CDR3 protein, CDR3 DNA. A D gene is named only where the DNA matches it firmly. Expanded clones are given a class, and other clones once, few, many or no size at all.

>TRBJ2-7|TRBV19|.|TRBD2
CASSIGEGVYEQYF
TGTGCCAGTAGTATAGGGGAGGGTGTGTACGAGCAGTACTTC
>TRBJ1-6|TRBV5-6|.|TRBD1
CASSLGNRGWSPLHF
TGTGCCAGCAGCTTGGGGAACAGGGGTTGGTCACCCCTCCACTTT
>TRBJ1-5|TRBV5-6|.|.
CASSLGGGVGQPQHF
TGTGCCAGCAGCTTAGGAGGGGGGGTCGGTCAGCCCCAGCATTTT
>TRBJ1-1|TRBV5-1|.|TRBD1
CASSARDRGNTEAFF
TGCGCCAGCAGCGCCCGGGACAGGGGGAACACTGAAGCTTTCTTT
>TRBJ1-2|TRBV6-5|.|TRBD1
CASSYSRQGGYGYTF
TGTGCCAGCAGTTACTCCCGACAGGGGGGCTATGGCTACACCTTC
>TRBJ2-1|TRBV11-2|.|TRBD2
CASSLERGLRQFF
TGTGCCAGCAGCTTGGAGCGGGGGCTACGGCAGTTCTTC
>TRBJ1-1|TRBV30|.|TRBD1
CAWSVYHGYRTGTANTEAFF
TGTGCCTGGAGTGTATACCACGGATATCGAACCGGGACAGCGAACACTGAAGCTTTCTTT
>TRBJ1-2|TRBV28|.|.
CASGHFLVGYTF
TGTGCCAGCGGGCATTTTCTCGTAGGCTACACCTTC
>TRBJ1-2|TRBV11-2|.|TRBD1
CASSHILPGTAGF
TGTGCCAGCAGCCACATCCTACCCGGGACAGCAGGCTTC
>TRBJ1-4|TRBV2|.|.
CASIRGPTNNEKLFF
TGTGCCAGCATACGAGGGCCCACGAATAATGAAAAACTGTTTTTT
>TRBJ1-4|TRBV28|.|.
CASSPIGQTSNEKLFF
TGTGCCAGCAGCCCAATCGGACAGACCTCGAATGAAAAACTGTTTTTT
>TRBJ1-1|TRBV19|.|TRBD1
CASEPGQLNTEAFF
TGTGCCAGCGAACCGGGACAGTTGAACACTGAAGCTTTCTTT
>TRBJ2-7|TRBV3-1/TRBV3-2|.|.
CASGRCVSEQYF
TGTGCCAGCGGGAGGTGTGTTTCCGAGCAGTACTTC
>TRBJ1-1|TRBV5-1|.|TRBD1
CASSLLDRVGRNTEAFF
TGCGCCAGCAGCTTACTGGACAGGGTAGGGAGAAACACTGAAGCTTTCTTT
>TRBJ1-2|TRBV5-1|.|.
CASSLGHDYGYTF
TGCGCCAGCAGCTTGGGACACGACTATGGCTACACCTTC
>TRBJ2-2|TRBV5-6|.|.
CASSPVQGRGTGELFF
TGTGCCAGCAGCCCAGTACAGGGAAGGGGCACCGGGGAGCTGTTTTTT
>TRBJ2-7|TRBV11-2|.|.
CASSLIGQAYEQYF
TGTGCCAGCAGCTTAATTGGGCAGGCCTACGAGCAGTACTTC
>TRBJ2-7|TRBV3-1/TRBV3-2|.|TRBD1
CASSQDRDRVDEQYF
TGTGCCAGCAGCCAAGATCGGGACAGGGTAGACGAGCAGTACTTC
>TRBJ2-1|TRBV5-1|.|.
CASSFQVLNEQFF
TGCGCCAGCAGCTTTCAGGTACTCAATGAGCAGTTCTTC
>TRBJ1-2|TRBV5-5|.|TRBD1
CASSYGQEDYGYTF
TGTGCCAGCAGCTACGGACAGGAAGACTATGGCTACACCTTC
>TRBJ2-7|TRBV7-2|.|TRBD1
CASSVGTGVNYEQYF
TGTGCCAGCAGCGTGGGGACAGGTGTCAATTACGAGCAGTACTTC
>TRBJ1-6|TRBV4-1|.|.
CASSQEPGFDSPLHF
TGCGCCAGCAGCCAAGAACCGGGATTCGATTCACCCCTCCACTTT
>TRBJ1-4|TRBV6-2/TRBV6-3|.|TRBD1
CASSPGGTENEKLFF
TGTGCCAGCAGTCCGGGAGGGACAGAAAATGAAAAACTGTTTTTT
>TRBJ1-2|TRBV18|.|TRBD1
CASSLSGTGGAGYTF
TGTGCCAGCTCACTCTCCGGGACAGGGGGTGCAGGCTACACCTTC
>TRBJ1-2|TRBV6-5|.|.
CASRVVGLDGYTF
TGTGCCAGCCGGGTAGTGGGTCTAGATGGCTACACCTTC
>TRBJ1-3|TRBV4-2|.|TRBD1
CASSQGRQGSGNTIYF
TGTGCCAGCAGCCAAGGGCGACAGGGCTCTGGAAACACCATATATTTT
>TRBJ1-2|TRBV4-2|once|.
CASSQEVSGREGYTF
TGTGCCAGCAGCCAAGAAGTATCGGGGAGGGAGGGCTACACCTTC
>TRBJ1-1|TRBV27|once|TRBD1
CASSLSDRGSGEAFF
TGTGCCAGCAGTTTATCAGACAGGGGGTCGGGTGAAGCTTTCTTT
>TRBJ2-2|TRBV28|.|TRBD1
CASSSYDRGLDTGELFF
TGTGCCAGCAGTTCTTACGACAGGGGGCTAGATACCGGGGAGCTGTTTTTT
>TRBJ1-2|TRBV10-3|.|.
CAISVLGGSRDFYGYTF
TGTGCCATCAGTGTTTTGGGAGGCTCGCGGGATTTCTATGGCTACACCTTC
>TRBJ1-1|TRBV21-1|.|.
CASSKRVVENTEAFF
TGTGCCAGCAGCAAGAGGGTAGTAGAAAACACTGAAGCTTTCTTT
>TRBJ1-1|TRBV5-6|once|.
CASSLGGVTEAFF
TGTGCCAGCAGCTTGGGGGGAGTGACTGAAGCTTTCTTT
>TRBJ2-3|TRBV10-2|.|TRBD2
CASSAGGGENTQYF
TGCGCCAGCAGTGCGGGGGGGGGCGAAAATACGCAGTATTTT
>TRBJ1-1|TRBV12-5|.|.
CASGSPSRVGTEAFF
TGTGCTAGTGGTTCCCCCAGCAGGGTCGGCACTGAAGCTTTCTTT
>TRBJ2-3|TRBV25-1|.|.
CASSELGAVSDTQYF
TGTGCCAGCAGTGAATTGGGCGCCGTGTCAGATACGCAGTATTTT
>TRBJ2-7|TRBV6-1|few|TRBD1
CASSEVGTGGYEQYF
TGTGCCAGCAGTGAGGTGGGGACAGGGGGCTACGAGCAGTACTTC
>TRBJ2-7|TRBV14|.|TRBD1
CASSPRPGTGDHSSYEQYF
TGTGCCAGCAGCCCCCGTCCCGGGACAGGGGACCACAGCTCCTACGAGCAGTACTTC
>TRBJ2-1|TRBV11-2|.|TRBD2
CASTRTSGGLGLNEQFF
TGTGCCAGCACCAGGACTAGCGGGGGGCTCGGGTTGAATGAGCAGTTCTTC
>TRBJ1-2|TRBV19|.|TRBD1
CASSIRGRGVYGYTF
TGTGCCAGTAGTATCCGCGGCAGGGGGGTCTATGGCTACACCTTC
>TRBJ2-2|TRBV30|.|TRBD1
CAWSVQGATGELFF
TGTGCCTGGAGTGTACAGGGGGCGACCGGGGAGCTGTTTTTT
>TRBJ2-2|TRBV7-3|.|TRBD1
CASSLRTGNTGELFF
TGTGCCAGCAGCCTCCGGACAGGGAACACCGGGGAGCTGTTTTTT
>TRBJ1-1|TRBV19|.|.
CASSIGIRGTEAFF
TGTGCCAGTAGTATCGGGATTCGGGGAACTGAAGCTTTCTTT
>TRBJ1-1|TRBV21-1|.|.
CASSLRDTKNTEAFF
TGTGCCAGCAGCCTCCGGGACACTAAGAACACTGAAGCTTTCTTT
>TRBJ2-2|TRBV7-6|.|.
CASSLAWRAYSNTGELFF
TGTGCCAGCAGCTTAGCGTGGAGGGCATATTCGAACACCGGGGAGCTGTTTTTT
>TRBJ1-2|TRBV5-1|.|TRBD1
CASSLGQGVGYTF
TGCGCCAGCAGCCTCGGACAGGGGGTTGGCTACACCTTC
>TRBJ2-6|TRBV5-1|.|.
CASSLGSGANVLTF
TGCGCCAGCAGCCTCGGGTCTGGGGCCAACGTCCTGACTTTC
>TRBJ2-7|TRBV24-1|.|.
CATSEPGQPYEQYF
TGTGCCACCAGTGAACCGGGACAACCCTACGAGCAGTACTTC
>TRBJ1-4|TRBV2|.|.
CASSEGLPTTNEKLFF
TGTGCCAGCAGTGAAGGTCTTCCTACAACTAATGAAAAACTGTTTTTT
>TRBJ1-5|TRBV5-5|.|.
CASSLARGEGLHF
TGTGCCAGCAGCTTGGCTCGAGGGGAGGGGTTGCATTTT
>TRBJ2-3|TRBV13|.|.
CASSPPTLTGGTDTQYF
TGTGCCAGCAGCCCGCCGACTCTGACGGGTGGCACAGATACGCAGTATTTT
>TRBJ1-2|TRBV12-2|.|.
CASRLKSQSTANYGYTF
TGTGCAAGTCGCTTAAAGTCCCAATCGACAGCCAACTATGGCTACACCTTC
>TRBJ1-5|TRBV19|once|.
CASNDRLNQPQHF
TGTGCCAGTAACGACCGACTCAATCAGCCCCAGCATTTT
>TRBJ2-2|TRBV24-1|once|.
CATSVKRGGELFF
TGTGCCACCAGTGTGAAAAGAGGCGGGGAGCTGTTTTTT
>TRBJ1-2|TRBV6-1|.|TRBD1
CASSEAAGTAPYGYTF
TGTGCCAGCAGTGAAGCAGCCGGGACAGCACCCTATGGCTACACCTTC